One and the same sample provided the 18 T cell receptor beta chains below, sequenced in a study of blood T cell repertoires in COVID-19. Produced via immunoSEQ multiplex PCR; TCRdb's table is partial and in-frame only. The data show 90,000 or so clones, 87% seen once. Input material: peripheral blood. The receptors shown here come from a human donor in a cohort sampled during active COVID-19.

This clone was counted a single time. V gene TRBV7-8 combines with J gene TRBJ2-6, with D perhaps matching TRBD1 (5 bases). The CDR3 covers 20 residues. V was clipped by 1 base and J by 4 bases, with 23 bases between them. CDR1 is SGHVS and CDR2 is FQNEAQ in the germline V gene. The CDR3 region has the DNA TGTGCCAGCAGCTTAGTTACTGGGGCAGGAGCTCTTAAGGGGGCCAACGTCCTGACTTTC. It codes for CASSLVTGAGALKGANVLTF.

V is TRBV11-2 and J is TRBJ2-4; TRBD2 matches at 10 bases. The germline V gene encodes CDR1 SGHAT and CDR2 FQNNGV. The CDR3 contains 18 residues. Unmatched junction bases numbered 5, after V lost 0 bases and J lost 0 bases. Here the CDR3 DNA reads TGTGCCAGCAGCTTAGATATTAGACTAGCGGGAGCCAAAAACATTCAGTACTTC. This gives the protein CASSLDIRLAGAKNIQYF. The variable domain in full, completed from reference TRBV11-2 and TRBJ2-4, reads EAGVAQSPRYKIIEKRQSVAFWCNPISGHATLYWYQQILGQGPKLLIQFQNNGVVDDSQLPKDRFSAERLKGVDSTLKIQPAKLEDSAVYLCASSLDIRLAGAKNIQYFGAGTRLSVL.

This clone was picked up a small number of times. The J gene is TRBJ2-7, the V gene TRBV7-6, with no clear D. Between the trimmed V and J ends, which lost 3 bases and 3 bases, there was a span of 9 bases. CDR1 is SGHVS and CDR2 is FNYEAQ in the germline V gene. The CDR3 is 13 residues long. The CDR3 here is CASSLGPNYEQYF. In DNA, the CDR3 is TGTGCCAGCAGCTTGGGCCCGAACTACGAGCAGTACTTC. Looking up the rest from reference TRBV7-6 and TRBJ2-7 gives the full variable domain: GAGVSQSPRYKVTKRGQDVALRCDPISGHVSLYWYRQALGQGPEFLTYFNYEAQQDKSGLPNDRFSAERPEGSISTLTIQRTEQRDSAMYRCASSLGPNYEQYFGPGTRLTVT.

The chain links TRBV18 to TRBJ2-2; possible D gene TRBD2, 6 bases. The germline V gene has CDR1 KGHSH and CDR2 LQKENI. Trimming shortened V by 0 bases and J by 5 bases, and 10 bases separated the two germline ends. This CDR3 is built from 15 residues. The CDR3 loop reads CASSPPIRETGELFF. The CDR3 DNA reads TGTGCCAGCTCACCACCTATACGGGAGACCGGGGAGCTGTTTTTT.

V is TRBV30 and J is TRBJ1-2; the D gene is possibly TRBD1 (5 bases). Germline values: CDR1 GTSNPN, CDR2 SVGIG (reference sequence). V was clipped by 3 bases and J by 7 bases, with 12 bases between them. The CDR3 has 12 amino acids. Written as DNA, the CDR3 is TGTGCCTGGAGCGCAGGGTTCGTTGGCTACACCTTC. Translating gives CAWSAGFVGYTF.

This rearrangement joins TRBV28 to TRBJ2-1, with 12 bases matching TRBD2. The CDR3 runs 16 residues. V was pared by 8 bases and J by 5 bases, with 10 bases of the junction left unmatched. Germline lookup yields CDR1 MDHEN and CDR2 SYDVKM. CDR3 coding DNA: TGTGCCAGCCAAGGAACCTGGACTAGCGGGAACAATGAGCAGTTCTTC. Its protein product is CASQGTWTSGNNEQFF. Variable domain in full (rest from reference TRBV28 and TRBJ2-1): DVKVTQSSRYLVKRTGEKVFLECVQDMDHENMFWYRQDPGLGLRLIYFSYDVKMKEKGDIPEGYSVSREKKERFSLILESASTNQTSMYLCASQGTWTSGNNEQFFGPGTRLTVL.

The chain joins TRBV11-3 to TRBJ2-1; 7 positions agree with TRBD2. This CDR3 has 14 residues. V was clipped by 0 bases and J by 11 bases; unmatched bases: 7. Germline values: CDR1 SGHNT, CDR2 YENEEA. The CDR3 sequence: CASSLEQTSQKQFF. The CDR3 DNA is TGTGCCAGCAGCTTAGAGCAGACTAGCCAGAAGCAGTTCTTC.

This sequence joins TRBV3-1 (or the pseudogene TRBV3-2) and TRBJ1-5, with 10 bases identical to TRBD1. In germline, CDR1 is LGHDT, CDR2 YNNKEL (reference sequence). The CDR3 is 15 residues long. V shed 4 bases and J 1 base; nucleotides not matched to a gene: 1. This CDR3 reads CASSRDRGSNQPQHF. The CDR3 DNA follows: TGTGCCAGCAGCCGGGACAGGGGAAGCAATCAGCCCCAGCATTTT.

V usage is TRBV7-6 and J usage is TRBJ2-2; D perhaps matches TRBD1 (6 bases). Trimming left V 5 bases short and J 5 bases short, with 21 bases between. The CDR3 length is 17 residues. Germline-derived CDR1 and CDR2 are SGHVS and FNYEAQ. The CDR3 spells CASSLRAIQGGTGELFF. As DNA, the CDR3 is TGTGCCAGCAGCCTCCGAGCCATACAGGGCGGAACCGGGGAGCTGTTTTTT.

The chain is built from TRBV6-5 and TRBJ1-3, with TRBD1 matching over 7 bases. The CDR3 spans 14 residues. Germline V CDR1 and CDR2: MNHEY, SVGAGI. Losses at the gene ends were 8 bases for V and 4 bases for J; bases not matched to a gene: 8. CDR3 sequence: CASEEGARGNTIYF. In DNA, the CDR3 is TGTGCCAGCGAAGAGGGGGCGCGGGGAAACACCATATATTTT.

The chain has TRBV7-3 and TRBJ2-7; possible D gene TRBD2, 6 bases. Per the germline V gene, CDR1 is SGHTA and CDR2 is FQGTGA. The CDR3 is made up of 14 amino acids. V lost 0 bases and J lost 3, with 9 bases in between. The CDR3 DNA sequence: TGTGCCAGCAGCTTAACACCGGGACTCTACGAGCAGTACTTC. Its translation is CASSLTPGLYEQYF.

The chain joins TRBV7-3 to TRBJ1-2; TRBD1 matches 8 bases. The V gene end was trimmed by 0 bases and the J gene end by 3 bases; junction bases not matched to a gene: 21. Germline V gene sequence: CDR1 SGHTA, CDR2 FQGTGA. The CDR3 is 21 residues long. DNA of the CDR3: TGTGCCAGCAGCTTAACGGGACGGAACATAAGGACAGGGTGGAGGGACTATGGCTACACCTTC. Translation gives CASSLTGRNIRTGWRDYGYTF.

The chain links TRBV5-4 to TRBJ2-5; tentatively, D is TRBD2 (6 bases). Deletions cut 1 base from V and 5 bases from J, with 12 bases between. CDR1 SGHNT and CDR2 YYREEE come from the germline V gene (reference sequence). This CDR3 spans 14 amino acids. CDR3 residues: CASSLSGAGETQYF. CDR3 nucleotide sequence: TGTGCCAGCAGCTTGAGTGGGGCGGGGGAGACCCAGTACTTC.

CDR3 protein: CASSQGIAGGAYNEQFF. The CDR3 DNA sequence: TGTGCCAGCAGCCAAGGAATAGCGGGAGGAGCGTACAATGAGCAGTTCTTC. The chain links TRBV3-1 (or the pseudogene TRBV3-2) to TRBJ2-1; 10 nucleotides match TRBD2. The V gene's germline CDR1 is LGHDT and CDR2 YNNKEL (reference sequence). The CDR3 has 17 amino acids. The V segment lost 1 base and the J segment 4 bases; nucleotides outside the gene matches: 7.

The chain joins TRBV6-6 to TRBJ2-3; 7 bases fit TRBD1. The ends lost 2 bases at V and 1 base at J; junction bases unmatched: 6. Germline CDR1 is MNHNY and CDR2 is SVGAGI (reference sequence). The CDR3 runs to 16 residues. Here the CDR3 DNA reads TGTGCCAGCAGTTACCCTAGACAGGGAGGCACAGATACGCAGTATTTT. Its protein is CASSYPRQGGTDTQYF.

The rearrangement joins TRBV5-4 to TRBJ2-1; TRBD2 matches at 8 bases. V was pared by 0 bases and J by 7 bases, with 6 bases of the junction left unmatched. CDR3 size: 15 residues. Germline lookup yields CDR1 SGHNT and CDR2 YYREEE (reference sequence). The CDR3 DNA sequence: TGTGCCAGCAGCTTGGTGACTAGCGCAGCTAATGAGCAGTTCTTC. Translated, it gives CASSLVTSAANEQFF. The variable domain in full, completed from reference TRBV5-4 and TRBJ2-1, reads ETGVTQSPTHLIKTRGQQVTLRCSSQSGHNTVSWYQQALGQGPQFIFQYYREEENGRGNFPPRFSGLQFPNYSSELNVNALELDDSALYLCASSLVTSAANEQFFGPGTRLTVL.

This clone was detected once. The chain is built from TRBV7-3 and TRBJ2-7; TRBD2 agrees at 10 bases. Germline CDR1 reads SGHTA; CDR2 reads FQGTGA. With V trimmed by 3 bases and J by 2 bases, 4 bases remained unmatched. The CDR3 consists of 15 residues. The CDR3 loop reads CASSLGSGRAYEQYF. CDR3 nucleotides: TGTGCCAGCAGCTTGGGGAGCGGGAGGGCCTACGAGCAGTACTTC.

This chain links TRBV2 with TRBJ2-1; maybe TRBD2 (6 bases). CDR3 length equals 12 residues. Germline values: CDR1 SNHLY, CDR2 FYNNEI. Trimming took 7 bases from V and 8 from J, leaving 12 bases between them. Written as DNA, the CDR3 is TGTGCCAGCAAGACGGGGGAAGATGAGCAGTTCTTC. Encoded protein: CASKTGEDEQFF.